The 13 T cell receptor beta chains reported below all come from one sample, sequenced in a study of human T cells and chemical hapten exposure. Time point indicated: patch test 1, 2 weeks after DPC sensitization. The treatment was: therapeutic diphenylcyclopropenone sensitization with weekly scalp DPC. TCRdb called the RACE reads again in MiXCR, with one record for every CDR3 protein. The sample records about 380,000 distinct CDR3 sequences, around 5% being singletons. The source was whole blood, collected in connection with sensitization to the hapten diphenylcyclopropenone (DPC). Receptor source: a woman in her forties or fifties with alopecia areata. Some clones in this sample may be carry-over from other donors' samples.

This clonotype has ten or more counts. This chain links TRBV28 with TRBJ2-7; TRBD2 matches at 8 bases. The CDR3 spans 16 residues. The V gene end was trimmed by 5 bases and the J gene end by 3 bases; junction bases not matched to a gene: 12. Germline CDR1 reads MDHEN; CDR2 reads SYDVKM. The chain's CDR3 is CASSPPSGSPFYEQYF. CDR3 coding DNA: TGTGCCAGCAGTCCGCCCAGCGGGAGCCCCTTCTACGAGCAGTACTTC. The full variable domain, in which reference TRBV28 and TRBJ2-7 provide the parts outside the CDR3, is DVKVTQSSRYLVKRTGEKVFLECVQDMDHENMFWYRQDPGLGLRLIYFSYDVKMKEKGDIPEGYSVSREKKERFSLILESASTNQTSMYLCASSPPSGSPFYEQYFGPGTRLTVT.

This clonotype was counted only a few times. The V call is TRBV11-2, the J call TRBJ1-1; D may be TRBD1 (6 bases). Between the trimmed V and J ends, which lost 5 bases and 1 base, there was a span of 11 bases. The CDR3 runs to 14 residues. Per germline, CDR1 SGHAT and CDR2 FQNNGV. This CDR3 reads CASSTLTGNTEAFF. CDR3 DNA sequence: TGTGCCAGCAGCACCCTGACAGGGAACACTGAAGCTTTCTTT.

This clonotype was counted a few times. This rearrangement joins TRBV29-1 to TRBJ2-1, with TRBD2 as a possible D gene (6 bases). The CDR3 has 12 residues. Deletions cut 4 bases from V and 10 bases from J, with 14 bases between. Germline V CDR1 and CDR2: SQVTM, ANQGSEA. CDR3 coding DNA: TGCAGCGTTGTGAAGGAGGGTAAGGAGCAGTTCTTC. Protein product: CSVVKEGKEQFF.

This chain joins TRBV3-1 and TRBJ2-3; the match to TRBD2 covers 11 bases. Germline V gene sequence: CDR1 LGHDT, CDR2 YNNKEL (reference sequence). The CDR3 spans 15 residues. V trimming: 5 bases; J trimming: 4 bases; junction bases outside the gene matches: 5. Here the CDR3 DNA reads TGTGCCAGCAGCGACGGGACTAGCGGACCAGATACGCAGTATTTT. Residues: CASSDGTSGPDTQYF.

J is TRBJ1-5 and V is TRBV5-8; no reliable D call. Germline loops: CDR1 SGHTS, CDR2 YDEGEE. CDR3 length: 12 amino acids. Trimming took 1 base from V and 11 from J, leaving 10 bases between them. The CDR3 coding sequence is TGTGCCAGCAGCTTGCTACGCGGGACCCAGCATTTT. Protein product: CASSLLRGTQHF.

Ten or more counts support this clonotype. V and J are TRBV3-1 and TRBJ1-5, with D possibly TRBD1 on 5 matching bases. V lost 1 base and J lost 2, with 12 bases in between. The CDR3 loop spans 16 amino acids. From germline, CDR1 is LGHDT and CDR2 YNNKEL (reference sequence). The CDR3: CASSQADPGGNQPQHF. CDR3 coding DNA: TGTGCCAGCAGCCAAGCCGACCCGGGGGGCAATCAGCCCCAGCATTTT.

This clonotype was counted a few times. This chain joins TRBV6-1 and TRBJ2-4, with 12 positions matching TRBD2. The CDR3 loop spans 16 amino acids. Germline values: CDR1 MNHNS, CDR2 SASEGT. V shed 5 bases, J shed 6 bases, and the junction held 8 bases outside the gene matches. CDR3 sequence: CASSSSSGGAGNIQYF. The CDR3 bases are TGTGCCAGCAGTTCGTCTAGCGGGGGGGCAGGAAACATTCAGTACTTC.

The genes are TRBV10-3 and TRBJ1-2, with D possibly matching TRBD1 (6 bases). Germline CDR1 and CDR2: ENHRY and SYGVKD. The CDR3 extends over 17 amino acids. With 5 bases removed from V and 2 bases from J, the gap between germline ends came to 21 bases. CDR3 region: CAISRILDSHLNYGYTF. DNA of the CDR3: TGTGCCATCAGTAGGATTCTGGACAGTCACCTAAACTATGGCTACACCTTC.

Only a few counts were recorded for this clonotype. The CDR3 region is CASSLRAKTGTGDYEQYF. CDR3 nucleotides: TGCGCCAGCAGCTTGAGAGCCAAGACCGGGACAGGGGATTACGAGCAGTACTTC. This chain joins TRBV5-1 and TRBJ2-7; TRBD1 matches 10 bases. V was clipped by 1 base and J by 4 bases; unmatched bases: 14. Germline values: CDR1 SGHRS, CDR2 YFSETQ. The CDR3 spans 18 residues.

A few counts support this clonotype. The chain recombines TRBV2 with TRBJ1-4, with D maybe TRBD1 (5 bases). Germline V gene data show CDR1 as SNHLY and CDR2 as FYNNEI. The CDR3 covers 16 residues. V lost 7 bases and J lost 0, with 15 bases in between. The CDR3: CASKLNPGATNEKLFF. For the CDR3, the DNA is TGTGCCAGCAAACTTAACCCGGGGGCAACTAATGAAAAACTGTTTTTT.

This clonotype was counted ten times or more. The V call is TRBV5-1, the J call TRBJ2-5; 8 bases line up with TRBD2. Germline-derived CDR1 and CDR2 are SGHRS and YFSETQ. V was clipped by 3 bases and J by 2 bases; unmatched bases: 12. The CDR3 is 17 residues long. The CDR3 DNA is TGCGCCAGCAGCTACCCTCGGGGGGTAGCGGGACAAGAGACCCAGTACTTC. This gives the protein CASSYPRGVAGQETQYF.

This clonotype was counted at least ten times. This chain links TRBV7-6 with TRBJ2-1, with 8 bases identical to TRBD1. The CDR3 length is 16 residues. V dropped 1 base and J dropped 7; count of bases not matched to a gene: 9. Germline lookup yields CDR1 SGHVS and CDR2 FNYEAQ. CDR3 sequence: CASSLGVGQGMNEQFF. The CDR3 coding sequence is TGTGCCAGCAGCTTAGGGGTAGGACAGGGAATGAATGAGCAGTTCTTC.

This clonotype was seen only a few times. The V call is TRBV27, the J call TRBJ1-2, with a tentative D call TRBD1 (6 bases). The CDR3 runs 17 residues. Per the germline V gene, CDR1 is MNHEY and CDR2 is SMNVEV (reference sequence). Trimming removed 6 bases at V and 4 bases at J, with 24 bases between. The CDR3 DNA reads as TGTGCCAGCAGCCCCGCGGCAGGGGAATATGGGAGCTATGGCTACACCTTC. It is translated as CASSPAAGEYGSYGYTF.